These 14 T cell receptor beta chains originate from one sample sequenced in a study of cytomegalovirus exposure and HLA in healthy donors. 60 Vbeta and 13 Jbeta primers were used in PCR. Profiled with immunoSEQ multiplex PCR; TCRdb holds only in-frame clones, not every one. The sample contains about 210,000 clones, 75% to 80% of which appear only once. The sequenced sample was PBMCs. The receptors originated from a male donor in good health and CMV-seronegative.

The V call is TRBV19, the J call TRBJ1-5; D is unclear. This CDR3 is built from 16 residues. The germline V gene encodes CDR1 LNHDA and CDR2 SQIVND (reference sequence). Trimming removed 3 bases at V and 5 bases at J, with 17 bases between. The CDR3 DNA reads TGTGCCAGTAGTATCCTCTGGACGTCCGGGGATCAGCCCCAGCATTTT. It is translated as CASSILWTSGDQPQHF.

The chain is built from TRBV19 and TRBJ1-1; D not resolved. Trimming left V 2 bases short and J 1 base short, with 8 bases between. CDR1 is LNHDA, CDR2 SQIVND, per germline (reference sequence). The CDR3 consists of 14 residues. CDR3 in DNA: TGTGCCAGTAGTATAATCGGCGGGAACACTGAAGCTTTCTTT. Protein: CASSIIGGNTEAFF.

The sample holds one count of this clone. The V and J genes are TRBV19 and TRBJ1-1; 10 bases map to TRBD1. Trimming cost V 1 base and J 7 bases; bases outside gene matches: 6. Germline CDR1 reads LNHDA; CDR2 reads SQIVND (reference sequence). This CDR3 has 15 residues. The CDR3 sequence: CASSIATTGGGEAFF. The CDR3 DNA reads as TGTGCCAGTAGTATAGCCACGACAGGGGGCGGTGAAGCTTTCTTT. Drawing the rest from reference TRBV19 and TRBJ1-1, the complete variable domain is DGGITQSPKYLFRKEGQNVTLSCEQNLNHDAMYWYRQDPGQGLRLIYYSQIVNDFQKGDIAEGYSVSREKKESFPLTVTSAQKNPTAFYLCASSIATTGGGEAFFGQGTRLTVV.

In its sample, this clone was seen a few times. The chain employs TRBV5-1 and TRBJ2-1; possible D gene TRBD1, 6 bases. This CDR3 has 14 residues. V was shortened by 2 bases and J by 4 bases, with 10 bases between the two germline ends. Per germline, CDR1 SGHRS and CDR2 YFSETQ. CDR3 in amino acids: CASSFQGTYNEQFF. DNA for the CDR3: TGCGCCAGCAGCTTCCAGGGGACATACAATGAGCAGTTCTTC. Combining the CDR3 with reference TRBV5-1 and TRBJ2-1 gives the whole variable domain KAGVTQTPRYLIKTRGQQVTLSCSPISGHRSVSWYQQTPGQGLQFLFEYFSETQRNKGNFPGRFSGRQFSNSRSEMNVSTLELGDSALYLCASSFQGTYNEQFFGPGTRLTVL.

This clone was detected once. V usage is TRBV18 and J usage is TRBJ2-4, with D possibly being TRBD2 (5 bases). This CDR3 region has 17 residues. V was pared by 6 bases and J by 7 bases, with 25 bases between. Germline CDR1 reads KGHSH; CDR2 reads LQKENI. CDR3 amino acids: CASSPAGRALPGNIQYF. The CDR3 bases are TGTGCCAGCTCTCCTGCTGGGCGGGCCCTGCCGGGGAACATTCAGTACTTC.

The chain links TRBV13 to TRBJ2-2; TRBD1 matches 7 bases. This CDR3 spans 15 amino acids. Germline CDR1 is PRHDT and CDR2 is FYEKMQ (reference sequence). V was clipped by 3 bases and J by 5 bases; unmatched bases: 6. For the CDR3, the DNA is TGTGCCAGCAGCTTTTTGACAGGGCCTACCGGGGAGCTGTTTTTT. Encoded protein: CASSFLTGPTGELFF. Full variable domain (missing parts from reference TRBV13 and TRBJ2-2): AAGVIQSPRHLIKEKRETATLKCYPIPRHDTVYWYQQGPGQDPQFLISFYEKMQSDKGSIPDRFSAQQFSDYHSELNMSSLELGDSALYFCASSFLTGPTGELFFGEGSRLTVL.

This clone was seen only a few times. The rearrangement joins TRBV4-3 to TRBJ1-4; no clear D. The CDR3 sequence is 19 residues long. With 0 bases removed from V and 0 bases from J, the gap between germline ends came to 17 bases. Germline CDR1 reads LGHNA; CDR2 reads YSLEER. Written as DNA, the CDR3 is TGCGCCAGCAGCCAAGATCGAGGTCCGGCGCTCGCAACTAATGAAAAACTGTTTTTT. It translates to CASSQDRGPALATNEKLFF.

The chain recombines TRBV5-6 with TRBJ2-7, with D possibly being TRBD2 (6 bases). The CDR3 runs 15 residues. Per the germline V gene, CDR1 is SGHDT and CDR2 is YYEEEE. The V gene lost 7 bases and the J gene lost 6 bases, with 23 bases spanning the gap. CDR3 coding DNA: TGTGCCAGCGATCTGGGTCCGGGAGCCAGGGTCGAGCAGTACTTC. The encoded protein is CASDLGPGARVEQYF.

The rearrangement joins TRBV28 to TRBJ1-5, with D unclear. Trimming stripped 3 bases from V and 4 bases from J, with 10 bases between. Germline CDR1 is MDHEN and CDR2 is SYDVKM. This CDR3 region has 14 residues. The DNA of the CDR3 is TGTGCCAGCAGTTTCGGACGGGAAAATCAGCCCCAGCATTTT. The encoded protein is CASSFGRENQPQHF.

This clone was found a few times. Distinct nucleotide sequences in the sample also encode this CDR3. V is TRBV5-1 and J is TRBJ2-5; D is unclear. Germline V CDR1 and CDR2: SGHRS, YFSETQ. The CDR3 is made up of 13 amino acids. Trimming cost V 0 bases and J 1 base, with 4 bases left between them. DNA of the CDR3: TGCGCCAGCAGCTTGGCCCTCCAAGAGACCCAGTACTTC. Protein product: CASSLALQETQYF.

The chain is built from TRBV19 and TRBJ1-2; the D is unclear. The CDR3 totals 13 residues. Germline V gene sequence: CDR1 LNHDA, CDR2 SQIVND (reference sequence). V lost 2 bases and J lost 7, with 11 bases in between. The CDR3 spells CASSIQSPGGYTF. The CDR3, as DNA: TGTGCCAGTAGTATACAGTCACCTGGTGGCTACACCTTC.

This sequence joins TRBV6-5 and TRBJ1-1; 7 bases fit TRBD1. Germline V CDR1 and CDR2: MNHEY, SVGAGI. The ends lost 4 bases at V and 4 bases at J; junction bases unmatched: 3. The CDR3 is made up of 13 amino acids. CDR3 DNA sequence: TGTGCCAGCAGTTCGACAGGGCCCACTGAAGCTTTCTTT. Encoded protein: CASSSTGPTEAFF.

In this sample, this clone turned up a few times. The CDR3 loop is CASSQAPTGDGRGYTF. In DNA form, the CDR3 reads TGTGCCAGCAGCCAAGCCCCGACAGGGGATGGGAGGGGCTACACCTTC. The V gene is TRBV4-2, the J gene TRBJ1-2, with 8 bases identical to TRBD1. This CDR3 comprises 16 residues. V was pared by 1 base and J by 8 bases, with 12 bases of the junction left unmatched. Germline lookup yields CDR1 LGHNA and CDR2 YNFKEQ.

This clone was seen just once. The chain couples TRBV4-1 to TRBJ2-2, with 7 bases matching TRBD1. Trimming at V came to 4 bases and at J to 2 bases, leaving 10 bases not matched to a gene. This CDR3 spans 17 amino acids. CDR1 and CDR2 (germline): MGHRA, YSYEKL. The CDR3 DNA sequence: TGCGCCAGCAGCCTATCAACGACAGGGCCTAACACCGGGGAGCTGTTTTTT. It is translated as CASSLSTTGPNTGELFF.